Described below is a single T cell receptor (beta chain) sequence and its context. In the original analysis: How many nucleated cells were present was estimated from reference gene primer amplification. Data came from immunoSEQ multiplex PCR; TCRdb stores just in-frame clones and leaves some out. For V, J and clone size, that table is used; D and trimming come from the DNA. The table has 120,000 or so clones, around 81% seen once. The data derive from a study of blood T cell repertoires in COVID-19. The specimen was peripheral blood. This clonotype was obtained from a woman aged 45 to 65 with acute or convalescent COVID-19.

This chain's CDR3 is CASAPEEGTALHF. CDR3 DNA: TGTGCTAGTGCCCCCGAAGAAGGGACAGCGCTCCACTTT. This chain joins TRBV12-5 and TRBJ1-6, with 7 bases matching TRBD1. The CDR3 length is 13 residues. V was clipped by 7 bases and J by 16 bases; unmatched bases: 13. The germline CDR1 and CDR2 sequences are LGHNT and FRNRAP.